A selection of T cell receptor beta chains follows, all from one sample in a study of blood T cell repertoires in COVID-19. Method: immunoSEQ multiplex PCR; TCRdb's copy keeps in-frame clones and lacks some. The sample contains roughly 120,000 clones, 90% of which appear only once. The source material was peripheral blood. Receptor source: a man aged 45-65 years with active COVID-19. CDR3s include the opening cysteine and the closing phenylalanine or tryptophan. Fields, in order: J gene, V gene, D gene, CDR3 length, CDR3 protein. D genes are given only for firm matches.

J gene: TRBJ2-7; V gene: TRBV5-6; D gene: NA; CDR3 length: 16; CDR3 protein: CASSPPLWRGGHEQYF
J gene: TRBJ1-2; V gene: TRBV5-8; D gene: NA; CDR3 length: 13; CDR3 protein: CASVGALDYGYTF
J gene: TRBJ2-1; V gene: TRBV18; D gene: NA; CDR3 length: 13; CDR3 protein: CASSPTRDNEQFF
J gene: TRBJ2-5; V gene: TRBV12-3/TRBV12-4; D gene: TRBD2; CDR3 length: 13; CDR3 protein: CASSQEREETQYF
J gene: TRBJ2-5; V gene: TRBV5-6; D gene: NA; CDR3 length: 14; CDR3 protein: CASSAGRIQETQYF
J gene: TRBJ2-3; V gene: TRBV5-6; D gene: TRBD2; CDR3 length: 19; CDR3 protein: CASSLAFVLADTSTDTQYF
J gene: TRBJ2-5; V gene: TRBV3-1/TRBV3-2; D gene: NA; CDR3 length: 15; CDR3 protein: CASSQDWQSQETQYF
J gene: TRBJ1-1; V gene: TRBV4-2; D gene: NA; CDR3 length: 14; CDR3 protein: CASSQDAGNTEAFF
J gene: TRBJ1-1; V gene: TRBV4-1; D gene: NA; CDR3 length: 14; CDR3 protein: CASSQHDRRAEAFF
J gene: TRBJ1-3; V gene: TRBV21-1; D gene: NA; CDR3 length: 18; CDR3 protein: CASSKAPTGGSQGNTIYF
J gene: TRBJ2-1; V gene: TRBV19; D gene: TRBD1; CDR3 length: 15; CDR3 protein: CASRTGLSSYNEQFF
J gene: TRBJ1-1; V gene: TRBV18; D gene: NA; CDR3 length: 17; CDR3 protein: CASSQTTDRSVSAEAFF
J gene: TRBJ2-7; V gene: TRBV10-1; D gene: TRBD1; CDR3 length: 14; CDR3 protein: CASSETGASSEQYF
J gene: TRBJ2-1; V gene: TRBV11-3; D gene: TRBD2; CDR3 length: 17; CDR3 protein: CASSPDVLAGFNNEQFF
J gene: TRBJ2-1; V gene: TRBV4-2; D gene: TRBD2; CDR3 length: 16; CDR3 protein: CASSPRGSGGAGEQFF
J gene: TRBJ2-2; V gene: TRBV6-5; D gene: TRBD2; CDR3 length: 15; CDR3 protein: CASTGLADQTGELFF
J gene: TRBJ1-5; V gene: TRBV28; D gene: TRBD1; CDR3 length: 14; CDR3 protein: CASRPGQTNQPQHF
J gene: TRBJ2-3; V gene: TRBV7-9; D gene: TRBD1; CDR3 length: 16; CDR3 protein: CASSLGGQGAVDTQYF
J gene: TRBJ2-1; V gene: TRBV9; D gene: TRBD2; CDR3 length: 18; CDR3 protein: CASSAHPGGTSVQSEQFF
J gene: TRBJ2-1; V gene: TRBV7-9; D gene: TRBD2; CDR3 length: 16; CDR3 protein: CASSTRLAGLGDEQFF
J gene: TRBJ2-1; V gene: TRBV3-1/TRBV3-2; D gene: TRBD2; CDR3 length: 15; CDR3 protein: CASSQDSSGVNEQFF
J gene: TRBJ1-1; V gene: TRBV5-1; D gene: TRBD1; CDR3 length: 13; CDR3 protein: CASRDRENTEAFF
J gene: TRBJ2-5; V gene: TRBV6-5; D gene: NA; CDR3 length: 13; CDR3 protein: CASRSILRETQYF
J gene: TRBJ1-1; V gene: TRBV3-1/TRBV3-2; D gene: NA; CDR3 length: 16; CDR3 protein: CASSQRTVLMNTEAFF
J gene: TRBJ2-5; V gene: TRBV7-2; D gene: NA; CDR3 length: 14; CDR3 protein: CASSLVSRKETQYF
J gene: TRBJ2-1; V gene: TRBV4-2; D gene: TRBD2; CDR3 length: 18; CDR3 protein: CASSQDPTSGSIIGKQFF
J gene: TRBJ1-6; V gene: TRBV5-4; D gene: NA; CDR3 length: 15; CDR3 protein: CASSKNSGGDSPLHF
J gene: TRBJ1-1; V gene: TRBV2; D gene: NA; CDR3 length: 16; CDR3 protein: CASSGPGAGERTEAFF
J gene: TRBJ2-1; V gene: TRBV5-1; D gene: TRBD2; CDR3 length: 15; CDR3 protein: CASSMTSGRSNEQFF
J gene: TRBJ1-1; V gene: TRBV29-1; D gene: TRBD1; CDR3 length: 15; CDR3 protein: CSVLQGASTNTEAFF